The present T cell receptor (beta chain) was sequenced within a study of cytomegalovirus exposure and HLA in healthy donors. The PCR had 60 Vbeta and 13 Jbeta primers. Assay: immunoSEQ multiplex PCR; the TCRdb copy retains only in-frame clones and omits some. Of about 130,000 clones listed, roughly four fifths were seen once; the top ten hold around 1.8%. Per germline, CDR1 SGHTA and CDR2 FQGNSA. The CDR3 totals 14 residues. V shed 5 bases and J 9 bases; nucleotides not matched to a gene: 9. The chain carries TRBV7-2 and TRBJ2-1; TRBD1 agrees at 8 bases. The origin of this receptor is a woman aged 45-60 years in good health and CMV-seronegative. Sample: PBMCs. Here the CDR3 DNA reads TGTGCCAGCAGCCGGCGGGCTGACAGGGGTGAGCAGTTCTTC. This translates into CASSRRADRGEQFF.